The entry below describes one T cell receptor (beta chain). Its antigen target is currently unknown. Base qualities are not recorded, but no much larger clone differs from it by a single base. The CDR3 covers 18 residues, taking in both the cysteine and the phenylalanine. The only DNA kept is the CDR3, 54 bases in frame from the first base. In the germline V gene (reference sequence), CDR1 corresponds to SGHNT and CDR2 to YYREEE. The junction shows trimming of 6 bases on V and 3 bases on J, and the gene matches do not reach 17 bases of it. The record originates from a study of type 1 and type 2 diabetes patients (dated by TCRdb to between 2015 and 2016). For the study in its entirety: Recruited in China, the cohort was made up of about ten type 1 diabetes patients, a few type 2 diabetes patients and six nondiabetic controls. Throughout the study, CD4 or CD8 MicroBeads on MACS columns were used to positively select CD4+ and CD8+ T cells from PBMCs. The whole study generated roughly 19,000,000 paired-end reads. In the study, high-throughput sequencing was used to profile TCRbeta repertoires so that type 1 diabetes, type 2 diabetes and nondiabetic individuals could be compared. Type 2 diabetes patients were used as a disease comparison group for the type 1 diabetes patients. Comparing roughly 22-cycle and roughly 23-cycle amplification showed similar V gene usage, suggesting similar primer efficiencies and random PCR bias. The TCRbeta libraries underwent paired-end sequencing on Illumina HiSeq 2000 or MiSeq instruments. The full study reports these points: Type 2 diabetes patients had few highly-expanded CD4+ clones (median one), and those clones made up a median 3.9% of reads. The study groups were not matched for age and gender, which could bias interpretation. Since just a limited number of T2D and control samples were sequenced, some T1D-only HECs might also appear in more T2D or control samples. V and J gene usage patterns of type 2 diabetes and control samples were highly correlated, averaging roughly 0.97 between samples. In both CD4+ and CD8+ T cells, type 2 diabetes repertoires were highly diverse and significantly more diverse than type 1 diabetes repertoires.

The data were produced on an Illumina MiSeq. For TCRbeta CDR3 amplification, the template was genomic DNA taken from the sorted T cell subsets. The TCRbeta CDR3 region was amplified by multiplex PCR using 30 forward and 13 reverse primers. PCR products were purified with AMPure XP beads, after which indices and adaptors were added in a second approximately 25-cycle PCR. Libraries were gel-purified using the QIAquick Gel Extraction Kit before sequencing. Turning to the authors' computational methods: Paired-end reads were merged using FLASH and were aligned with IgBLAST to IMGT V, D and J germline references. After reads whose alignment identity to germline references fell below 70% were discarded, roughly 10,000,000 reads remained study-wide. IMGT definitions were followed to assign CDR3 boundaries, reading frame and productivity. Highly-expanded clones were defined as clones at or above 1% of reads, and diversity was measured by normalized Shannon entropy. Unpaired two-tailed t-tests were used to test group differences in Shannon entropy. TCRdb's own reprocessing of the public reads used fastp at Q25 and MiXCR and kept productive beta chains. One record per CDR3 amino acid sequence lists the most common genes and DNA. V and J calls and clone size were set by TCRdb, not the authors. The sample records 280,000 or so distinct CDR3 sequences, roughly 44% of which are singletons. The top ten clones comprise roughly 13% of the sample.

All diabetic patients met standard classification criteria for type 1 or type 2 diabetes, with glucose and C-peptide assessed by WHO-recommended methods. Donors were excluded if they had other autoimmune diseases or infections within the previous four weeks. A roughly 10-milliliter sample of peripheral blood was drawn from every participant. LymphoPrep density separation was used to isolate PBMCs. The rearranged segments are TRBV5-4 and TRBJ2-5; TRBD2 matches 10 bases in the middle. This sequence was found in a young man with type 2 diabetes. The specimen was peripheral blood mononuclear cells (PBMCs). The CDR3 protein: CASTSKRFLAGAKETQYF. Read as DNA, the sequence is TGTGCCAGCACCTCAAAGAGGTTCCTAGCGGGAGCCAAAGAGACCCAGTACTTC.